This T cell receptor (beta chain) stems from a study of brain metastases from non-small cell lung cancer. General observations from the study: Brain metastases had lower T-cell infiltration than primary tumors.

Turning to this clone: Its target is unknown.

The data were produced by immunoSEQ multiplex PCR, yet TCRdb's version contains in-frame clones alone and is incomplete. The sample includes about 6,000 clones, around 83% of them seen just once. The CDR3 is made up of 14 amino acids. Germline CDR1 is SQVTM and CDR2 is ANQGSEA. J was trimmed by 2 bases and V by 5 bases; bases with no gene match: 8. The sequenced sample consisted of primary lung tumor tissue. This clonotype was obtained from a donor over 35 with non-small cell lung cancer. The J gene is TRBJ2-7, the V gene TRBV29-1, with 8 bases identical to TRBD1. CDR3 protein: CSVTGTGLTYEQYF. Written as DNA, the CDR3 is TGCAGCGTTACCGGGACAGGTCTCACCTACGAGCAGTACTTC.